Each of the 8 T cell receptor beta chains below was sequenced from the same sample in a study of blood T cells in healthy people across ages. Primed by a sample-barcoded 5' primer and a J-beta primer mix, a second PCR proceeded for about 6 to 12 cycles. TCRdb re-derived calls from the 5' RACE reads in MiXCR, one entry per CDR3 protein. The sample shows 540,000 or so distinct CDR3 sequences, 27% of them seen only once. The material sequenced was blood. Every receptor here comes from a woman aged 70-85 years in good health.

Written as DNA, the CDR3 is TGCAGTGCTAGCACCGGACACCTGAACACTGAAGCTTTCTTT. Its translation: CSASTGHLNTEAFF. This chain joins TRBV20-1 and TRBJ1-1; D is perhaps TRBD1 (5 bases). The CDR3 is made up of 14 amino acids. The ends were cut back, 3 bases at V and 0 bases at J, with 11 bases in the middle. Germline values: CDR1 DFQATT, CDR2 SNEGSKA (reference sequence).

This clonotype was observed a few times. V is TRBV6-5 and J is TRBJ2-6, with D hard to call. From germline, CDR1 is MNHEY and CDR2 SVGAGI. With 2 bases removed from V and 2 bases from J, the gap between germline ends came to 7 bases. The CDR3 runs to 15 residues. This chain's CDR3 is CASSYTRTGANVLTF. For the CDR3, the DNA is TGTGCCAGCAGTTACACAAGGACTGGGGCCAACGTCCTGACTTTC.

The chain recombines TRBV7-2 with TRBJ1-1, with D tentatively TRBD1 (5 bases). The CDR3 contains 16 residues. V gave up 3 bases and J gave up 5 bases, with 19 bases separating them. Per the germline V gene, CDR1 is SGHTA and CDR2 is FQGNSA. The CDR3 loop is CASSFPSGGGRTEAFF. The CDR3 coding sequence is TGTGCCAGCAGCTTCCCCTCGGGGGGAGGTCGAACTGAAGCTTTCTTT.

The rearrangement joins TRBV19 to TRBJ1-1; D remains unclear. The CDR3 is 14 residues long. V was shortened by 1 base and J by 0 bases, with 6 bases between the two germline ends. CDR1 is LNHDA and CDR2 is SQIVND in the germline V gene (reference sequence). Here the CDR3 DNA reads TGTGCCAGTAGTATAGGTCTTGTGAACACTGAAGCTTTCTTT. It encodes CASSIGLVNTEAFF.

This clonotype turned up a few times. J is TRBJ2-2 and V is TRBV29-1, with D unresolved. This CDR3 has 13 residues. Germline V gene data show CDR1 as SQVTM and CDR2 as ANQGSEA. The V end lost 4 bases, the J end lost 0 bases, and 6 bases lay between the germline ends. CDR3 nucleotides: TGCAGCGTTGCACACACGAACACCGGGGAGCTGTTTTTT. Translating it yields CSVAHTNTGELFF.

This clonotype was seen many times. This sequence joins TRBV7-3 and TRBJ2-2; D is perhaps TRBD1 (8 bases). The V end lost 4 bases, the J end lost 4 bases, and 22 bases lay between the germline ends. Germline V gene data show CDR1 as SGHTA and CDR2 as FQGTGA. CDR3 length equals 18 residues. CDR3 sequence (DNA): TGTGCCAGCAGCTCCCAACTCCGGACAGGGAGGGCCACCGGGGAGCTGTTTTTT. It translates to CASSSQLRTGRATGELFF.

The rearrangement uses TRBV12-3 or TRBV12-4 and TRBJ1-2, with no clear D. CDR3 length: 13 residues. V shed 6 bases and J shed 7 bases, with 15 bases lying between them. The CDR3 nucleotides read TGTGCCAGCAGCCCCGGGCTGGCGGGTGGCTACACCTTC. Its translation is CASSPGLAGGYTF.

In DNA, the CDR3 is TGCGCCAGCAGCTACGCAGGGGGGAACACTGAAGCTTTCTTT. Protein product: CASSYAGGNTEAFF. This chain uses TRBV5-1 with TRBJ1-1, with 7 bases aligning to TRBD1. The CDR3 totals 14 residues. Germline V CDR1 and CDR2: SGHRS, YFSETQ. V trimming: 3 bases; J trimming: 1 base; junction bases outside the gene matches: 3.